This passage covers 20 T cell receptor beta chains from one sample sequenced in a study of radiotherapy plus CTLA-4 blockade in lung cancer. TCRdb's table, derived via immunoSEQ multiplex PCR, lists solely in-frame clones and lacks some. The sample has under 100,000 clones; around 86% are singletons. Sequenced material: peripheral blood, taken from a patient treated with radiotherapy plus ipilimumab. These receptors were collected from a human donor with non-small cell lung cancer that progressed on radiotherapy plus ipilimumab.

The gene calls are TRBV6-4 and TRBJ2-1; D tentatively reads TRBD1 or TRBD2 (6 bases each). Trimming removed 4 bases at V and 9 bases at J, with 19 bases between. The V gene's germline CDR1 is MRHNA and CDR2 SNTAGT. The CDR3 runs to 15 residues. The CDR3 nucleotides are TGTGCCAGCAGTGCCCAACTAGAGGGGGGCCTTGAGCAGTTCTTC. Encoded protein: CASSAQLEGGLEQFF.

The V call is TRBV18, the J call TRBJ1-2; D is possibly TRBD1 (6 bases). Trimming removed 8 bases from V and 2 bases from J, with 12 bases in between. The CDR3 is 13 residues long. The germline gives CDR1 KGHSH, CDR2 LQKENI. This chain's CDR3 is CASQQGQNYGYTF. The CDR3 nucleotides read TGTGCCAGCCAACAAGGACAGAACTATGGCTACACCTTC. Full variable domain (outside the CDR3, taken from reference TRBV18 and TRBJ1-2): NAGVMQNPRHLVRRRGQEARLRCSPMKGHSHVYWYRQLPEEGLKFMVYLQKENIIDESGMPKERFSAEFPKEGPSILRIQQVVRGDSAAYFCASQQGQNYGYTFGSGTRLTVV.

V and J are TRBV11-2 and TRBJ1-1; weak D call: TRBD1 (5 bases). Germline-derived CDR1 and CDR2 are SGHAT and FQNNGV. Trimming cost V 1 base and J 1 base, with 7 bases left between them. This CDR3 region has 14 residues. The CDR3 spells CASSLVRENTEAFF. CDR3 DNA: TGTGCCAGCAGCTTAGTCAGGGAGAACACTGAAGCTTTCTTT.

The chain uses TRBV6-5 and TRBJ2-7; D might be TRBD1 (5 bases). Germline V gene data show CDR1 as MNHEY and CDR2 as SVGAGI. CDR3 length: 14 residues. The V gene lost 2 bases and the J gene lost 1 base, with 9 bases spanning the gap. CDR3 amino acids: CASSYGAYSYEQYF. The CDR3 DNA reads as TGTGCCAGCAGTTACGGGGCTTATTCCTACGAGCAGTACTTC.

The V call is TRBV4-2, the J call TRBJ1-2; D is unclear. This CDR3 region has 15 residues. Per germline, CDR1 LGHNA and CDR2 YNFKEQ. The V end was cut by 1 base, the J end by 3 bases, with 12 bases between. CDR3 nucleotide sequence: TGTGCCAGCAGCCAAGGAGCGGGCCTAGACTATGGCTACACCTTC. It codes for CASSQGAGLDYGYTF.

J is TRBJ1-5 and V is TRBV6-5, with D maybe TRBD1 (5 bases). This CDR3 contains 13 residues. From germline, CDR1 is MNHEY and CDR2 SVGAGI. V dropped 2 bases and J dropped 5 bases, with 7 bases sitting between them. The CDR3 is CASSYRDDQPQHF. CDR3 sequence (DNA): TGTGCCAGCAGTTACAGGGACGATCAGCCCCAGCATTTT.

CDR3 in amino acids: CASSRGQGNQPQHF. The CDR3, as DNA: TGCGCCAGCAGCCGTGGACAGGGCAATCAGCCCCAGCATTTT. This rearrangement joins TRBV4-3 to TRBJ1-5; 7 nucleotides line up with TRBD1. J gave up 2 bases and V 4 bases, and 2 bases lay outside the gene matches. CDR1 is LGHNA, CDR2 YSLEER, per germline. CDR3 length: 14 amino acids.

This chain links TRBV7-2 with TRBJ2-1; TRBD2 matches at 12 bases. Germline CDR1 SGHTA, CDR2 FQGNSA. The CDR3 totals 16 residues. After removal of 3 bases from V and 4 bases from J, the junction contained 4 bases not matched to a gene. The CDR3: CASSFQGLAGYNEQFF. For the CDR3, the DNA is TGTGCCAGCAGCTTCCAGGGACTAGCGGGTTACAATGAGCAGTTCTTC.

This rearrangement joins TRBV6-5 to TRBJ1-1; perhaps TRBD1 as D (6 bases). The CDR3 contains 14 residues. V was clipped by 2 bases and J by 0 bases, with 7 bases between them. Germline V gives CDR1 MNHEY, CDR2 SVGAGI. CDR3 in DNA: TGTGCCAGCAGTTACACAGGGTTGAACACTGAAGCTTTCTTT. Translating gives CASSYTGLNTEAFF.

The V call is TRBV5-4, the J call TRBJ2-7; the D gene is possibly TRBD1 (6 bases). The J call may be incorrect, as the DNA end agrees better with TRBJ2-1. The CDR3 length is 14 residues. Germline V gives CDR1 SGHNT, CDR2 YYREEE (reference sequence). CDR3 sequence: CASSLWGLDNEQFF. For the CDR3, the DNA is TGTGCCAGCAGCTTGTGGGGGCTGGACAATGAGCAGTTCTTC.

The chain joins TRBV2 to TRBJ2-4, with 7 bases aligning to TRBD1. Trimming took 10 bases from V and 0 from J; bases not matched to a gene: 15. Per the germline V gene, CDR1 is SNHLY and CDR2 is FYNNEI. This CDR3 has 17 residues. The CDR3, as DNA: TGTGCCACCAAAGGGACAGACTTTCGCCTAGCCAAAAACATTCAGTACTTC. It encodes CATKGTDFRLAKNIQYF.

J is TRBJ2-1 and V is TRBV2; 11 bases are shared with TRBD2. The junction had 19 bases not matched to a gene; V was cut back by 9 bases and J by 15 bases. The CDR3 is 15 amino acids. From germline, CDR1 is SNHLY and CDR2 FYNNEI. The CDR3 region is CASDWEGLAGGSGFF. The CDR3 DNA sequence: TGTGCCAGTGACTGGGAAGGGCTAGCGGGAGGATCTGGGTTCTTC.

The V gene is TRBV4-1, the J gene TRBJ2-1; 11 bases agree with TRBD2. Germline CDR1 MGHRA, CDR2 YSYEKL. CDR3 length: 15 residues. The J segment lost 9 bases and the V segment lost 4 bases, leaving 8 bases of the junction unmatched. CDR3 sequence (DNA): TGCGCCAGCAGCCGGGTACTAGCGGGGGCCGGTGAGCAGTTCTTC. Encoded protein: CASSRVLAGAGEQFF.

The chain has TRBV4-3 and TRBJ1-4, with D possibly matching TRBD1 (5 bases). The CDR3 is 15 amino acids. Germline V CDR1 and CDR2: LGHNA, YSLEER. The V end was cut by 4 bases, the J end by 0 bases, with 9 bases between. The CDR3 DNA reads as TGCGCCAGCAGCCGACAGTACACAACTAATGAAAAACTGTTTTTT. Protein: CASSRQYTTNEKLFF.

Of note for this clone: A read error may produce the germline difference seen at one junction end. This chain joins TRBV19 and TRBJ2-3; maybe TRBD2 (6 bases). Germline V gene data show CDR1 as LNHDA and CDR2 as SQIVND (reference sequence). The CDR3 length is 13 residues. The chain's CDR3 is CACSGGGTDTQYF. The CDR3 DNA is TGTGCCTGTAGCGGTGGTGGCACAGATACGCAGTATTTT.

The chain has TRBV7-2 and TRBJ1-1, with 7 bases fitting TRBD1. Germline CDR1 reads SGHTA; CDR2 reads FQGNSA. Unmatched junction bases numbered 2, after V lost 6 bases and J lost 4 bases. This CDR3 spans 12 amino acids. The CDR3 DNA reads TGTGCCAGCAGGACAGGGAGCACTGAAGCTTTCTTT. Protein: CASRTGSTEAFF.

The V and J genes are TRBV28 and TRBJ1-2, with D unresolved. There are 12 residues in the CDR3. Germline CDR1 reads MDHEN; CDR2 reads SYDVKM. The V and J ends lost 3 bases and 7 bases respectively, with 9 bases between them. CDR3 bases: TGTGCCAGCAGTTTTCTCTCCACTGGCTACACCTTC. Translating it yields CASSFLSTGYTF.

The chain employs TRBV6-1 and TRBJ2-5; 10 nucleotides agree with TRBD2. V shed 4 bases, J shed 11 bases, and the junction held 22 bases outside the gene matches. Germline V CDR1 and CDR2: MNHNS, SASEGT. The CDR3 covers 18 residues. CDR3 sequence reads: CASSGGTVGSGRVWEQYF. The CDR3 coding sequence is TGTGCCAGCAGTGGCGGGACTGTAGGCAGCGGGAGGGTTTGGGAGCAGTACTTC.

The V and J genes are TRBV5-1 and TRBJ2-7, with 11 bases fitting TRBD2. The germline gives CDR1 SGHRS, CDR2 YFSETQ. The CDR3 spans 15 residues. The junction had 7 bases not matched to a gene; V was cut back by 4 bases and J by 4 bases. CDR3 loop: CASSPAGTSGYEQYF. The CDR3 DNA sequence: TGCGCCAGCAGCCCGGCTGGGACTAGCGGATACGAGCAGTACTTC.

The rearrangement joins TRBV7-9 to TRBJ1-4; 9 nucleotides align to TRBD1. CDR1 SEHNR and CDR2 FQNEAQ come from the germline V gene (reference sequence). J gave up 5 bases and V 0 bases, and 4 bases lay outside the gene matches. The CDR3 contains 16 residues. The chain's CDR3 is CASSLASTGGNEKLFF. CDR3 nucleotide sequence: TGTGCCAGCAGCTTAGCTTCGACAGGGGGAAATGAAAAACTGTTTTTT.